The 21 T cell receptor beta chains in this list originate from one sample, sequenced in a study of CD8 T cells in ankylosing spondylitis. TCRdb reprocessed the 5' RACE reads via MiXCR and lists one record per CDR3 protein. Of 17,000 or so distinct CDR3 sequences in the sample, roughly 8.2% are singletons; the top ten hold approximately 38%. The sequenced sample was blood. Receptors originate from a male donor with ankylosing spondylitis or in good health (not recorded which).

J is TRBJ2-6 and V is TRBV7-2, with unresolved D. Deletions cut 1 base from V and 2 bases from J, with 15 bases between. Germline CDR1 reads SGHTA; CDR2 reads FQGNSA. The CDR3 runs 18 residues. The CDR3 is CASSLVPGPRPGANVLTF. In DNA form, the CDR3 reads TGTGCCAGCAGCTTAGTCCCCGGACCCCGACCTGGGGCCAACGTCCTGACTTTC.

The gene calls are TRBV5-1 and TRBJ2-3, with 7 bases identical to TRBD2. J gave up 0 bases and V 5 bases, and 6 bases lay outside the gene matches. The CDR3 has 15 residues. Germline CDR1 is SGHRS and CDR2 is YFSETQ. The CDR3 here is CASRQISGSTDTQYF. CDR3 DNA sequence: TGCGCCAGCAGACAAATTAGCGGGAGCACAGATACGCAGTATTTT.

This chain uses TRBV7-7 with TRBJ2-7; D perhaps matches TRBD2 (6 bases). The CDR3 contains 15 residues. The germline V and J ends were trimmed by 1 base and 7 bases, with 17 bases remaining between them. Germline V gives CDR1 SSHAT, CDR2 FNYEAQ (reference sequence). The CDR3 is CASSLGLAGTSEQYF. CDR3 coding DNA: TGTGCCAGCAGCTTAGGTCTGGCGGGGACGTCGGAGCAGTACTTC.

In this sample, this clonotype turned up many times. The chain recombines TRBV6-6 with TRBJ1-1; D possibly corresponds to TRBD1 (6 bases). Trimming shortened V by 2 bases and J by 3 bases, and 10 bases separated the two germline ends. This CDR3 is 14 amino acids long. CDR1 is MNHNY, CDR2 SVGAGI, per germline (reference sequence). The DNA for the CDR3 is TGTGCCAGCAGTTACAGCGCAGGGGACACTGAAGCTTTCTTT. It codes for CASSYSAGDTEAFF.

In nucleotides, the CDR3 is TGTGCCAGCAGCTTGGAAGTCCGCAGAGGGACCCAGTACTTC. This encodes CASSLEVRRGTQYF. V is TRBV5-5 and J is TRBJ2-5; D is ambiguous. The CDR3 runs to 14 residues. The V end lost 0 bases, the J end lost 7 bases, and 13 bases lay between the germline ends. Germline values: CDR1 SGHKS, CDR2 YYEKEE (reference sequence).

This clonotype was recorded many times. The rearrangement uses TRBV15 and TRBJ2-4, with unresolved D. Germline V CDR1 and CDR2: LNHNV, YYDKDF (reference sequence). The ends were cut back, 4 bases at V and 7 bases at J, with 14 bases in the middle. This CDR3 contains 14 residues. The CDR3 sequence: CATSTVGYINIQYF. The CDR3 nucleotides are TGTGCCACCAGCACCGTCGGTTATATTAACATTCAGTACTTC.

This chain uses TRBV18 with TRBJ2-1; 11 bases align to TRBD1. This CDR3 contains 15 residues. Germline assignment: CDR1 KGHSH and CDR2 LQKENI. V was pared by 5 bases and J by 3 bases, with 3 bases of the junction left unmatched. CDR3 region: CASSKDRGRYNEQFF. CDR3 DNA: TGTGCCAGCTCAAAGGACAGGGGGCGCTACAATGAGCAGTTCTTC.

This clonotype has a count of ten or more. The V and J genes are TRBV20-1 and TRBJ1-6; D remains ambiguous. The CDR3 covers 13 residues. Germline CDR1 is DFQATT and CDR2 is SNEGSKA (reference sequence). DNA of the CDR3: TGCGGAGTGAGCGTTGTGAGAAATTCACCCCTCCACTTT. Amino acids: CGVSVVRNSPLHF.

This clonotype was detected many times. V usage is TRBV12-3 or TRBV12-4 and J usage is TRBJ1-5, with D unresolved. The V and J ends lost 3 bases and 0 bases respectively, with 12 bases between them. The CDR3 is 16 residues long. CDR3 amino acids: CASSFDALGSNQPQHF. For the CDR3, the DNA is TGTGCCAGCAGTTTTGATGCTCTGGGTAGCAATCAGCCCCAGCATTTT.

This clonotype appeared a few times. This rearrangement joins TRBV30 to TRBJ1-2; D is uncertain. V dropped 4 bases and J dropped 4 bases, with 13 bases sitting between them. This CDR3 spans 13 amino acids. Germline lookup yields CDR1 GTSNPN and CDR2 SVGIG (reference sequence). The CDR3 DNA reads TGTGCCTGGAAGCCATACCAGATCTATGGCTACACCTTC. This encodes CAWKPYQIYGYTF.

This clonotype was seen ten or more times. The rearrangement uses TRBV5-1 and TRBJ2-1, with D possibly TRBD2 on 6 matching bases. V was cut by 4 bases and J by 10 bases, with 24 bases left in between. The CDR3 is made up of 16 amino acids. Germline V gene sequence: CDR1 SGHRS, CDR2 YFSETQ. The CDR3 nucleotides are TGCGCCAGCAGCAAAACTAGGGAAGCCCCCGGAGGGGAGCAGTTCTTC. Translated, it gives CASSKTREAPGGEQFF.

This clonotype was seen many times. This chain links TRBV3-1 with TRBJ2-3, with D possibly TRBD2 on 6 matching bases. Germline loops: CDR1 LGHDT, CDR2 YNNKEL (reference sequence). Trimming cost V 5 bases and J 5 bases, with 14 bases left between them. The CDR3 contains 14 residues. Here the CDR3 DNA reads TGTGCCAGCAGCTCCGACGGGACTCAAGATACGCAGTATTTT. Protein: CASSSDGTQDTQYF.

This clonotype was counted only a few times. The chain joins TRBV25-1 to TRBJ1-6; D ambiguous. The V gene lost 4 bases and the J gene lost 7 bases, with 11 bases spanning the gap. This CDR3 has 14 residues. Germline CDR1 reads MGHDK; CDR2 reads SYGVNS. The CDR3 loop reads CASSAGLTNSPLHF. The CDR3 DNA is TGTGCCAGCAGTGCGGGATTGACCAATTCACCCCTCCACTTT.

This clonotype was seen ten or more times. The chain carries TRBV6-5 and TRBJ2-1; TRBD1 aligns across 7 bases. The V gene end was trimmed by 4 bases and the J gene end by 0 bases; junction bases not matched to a gene: 3. The germline V gene has CDR1 MNHEY and CDR2 SVGAGI. CDR3 length: 15 amino acids. The CDR3 here is CASSFGDSSYNEQFF. DNA of the CDR3: TGTGCCAGCAGTTTTGGGGACAGCTCCTACAATGAGCAGTTCTTC.

Many counts were recorded for this clonotype. The chain has TRBV5-1 and TRBJ2-2; D is ambiguous. The V gene's germline CDR1 is SGHRS and CDR2 YFSETQ. V gave up 4 bases and J gave up 3 bases, with 16 bases separating them. CDR3 length equals 16 residues. CDR3 coding DNA: TGCGCCAGCAGCCCTACGGAGCGACGGGACACCGGGGAGCTGTTTTTT. This gives the protein CASSPTERRDTGELFF.

This clonotype was seen a few times. This chain uses TRBV7-2 with TRBJ1-5; D perhaps matches TRBD1 (5 bases). The CDR3 sequence is 15 residues long. V lost 4 bases, J lost 4 bases, and 14 bases lay in between. Germline values: CDR1 SGHTA, CDR2 FQGNSA. The chain's CDR3 is CASSSQGGGNQPQHF. The CDR3 region has the DNA TGTGCCAGCAGCTCGCAGGGAGGTGGGAATCAGCCCCAGCATTTT.

This clonotype was counted a few times. The chain joins TRBV27 to TRBJ2-1; D gene ambiguous. The V end lost 7 bases, the J end lost 8 bases, and 6 bases lay between the germline ends. Germline loops: CDR1 MNHEY, CDR2 SMNVEV (reference sequence). CDR3 length equals 10 residues. CDR3 nucleotide sequence: TGTGCCAGCATTCCCCATGAGCAGTTCTTC. It translates to CASIPHEQFF.

V is TRBV7-2 and J is TRBJ1-4, with a weak D call TRBD1 (5 bases). V was cut by 4 bases and J by 8 bases, with 17 bases left in between. The CDR3 is 15 residues long. The V gene's germline CDR1 is SGHTA and CDR2 FQGNSA. The CDR3 DNA is TGTGCCAGCAGCTCGGCAGGGAAGGGCTCGGAAAAACTGTTTTTT. Its protein is CASSSAGKGSEKLFF.

This clonotype was counted ten times or more. This chain links TRBV20-1 with TRBJ1-5; unclear D gene. The germline V gene has CDR1 DFQATT and CDR2 SNEGSKA (reference sequence). The CDR3 runs to 15 residues. Trimming removed 0 bases at V and 0 bases at J, with 9 bases between. CDR3 DNA sequence: TGCAGTGCTAGAGATCTAGGGTATAGCAATCAGCCCCAGCATTTT. Its translation: CSARDLGYSNQPQHF.

This clonotype came up a few times. The chain carries TRBV6-1 and TRBJ2-7, with a tentative D call TRBD1 (7 bases). Germline V gene sequence: CDR1 MNHNS, CDR2 SASEGT. There are 15 residues in the CDR3. V was cut by 7 bases and J by 7 bases, with 23 bases left in between. The chain's CDR3 is CASMRDRLRSGEQYV. CDR3 bases: TGTGCCAGCATGCGGGACAGACTACGTTCCGGAGAGCAGTACGTC.

This clonotype was picked up many times. The chain is built from TRBV29-1 and TRBJ1-3; D is undetermined. The CDR3 is 11 amino acids. CDR1 is SQVTM, CDR2 ANQGSEA, per germline. V shed 6 bases and J shed 4 bases, with 7 bases lying between them. The CDR3 loop reads CSVRVGNTIYF. Written as DNA, the CDR3 is TGCAGCGTCCGCGTCGGAAACACCATATATTTT.